The following is a T cell receptor (beta chain) sequence with its context. These data are taken from a study of blood T cell repertoires in COVID-19. Study-wide context: In each case, the material was cDNA or gDNA derived from T cells, B-cell-depleted T cells, or PBMCs.

Per the original methods: Reference gene primer amplification in the assay estimated nucleated cell counts. Profiling relied on immunoSEQ multiplex PCR, and the TCRdb table lists in-frame clones only, not all of them. V and J calls and clone size are given by that table; D and trimming were obtained from the DNA. Of 56,000 or so clones in the sample, approximately 92% are singletons; the top ten hold roughly 6%. The clonotype comes from a man aged 45-65 years with active COVID-19. Sequenced input: peripheral blood.

CDR3 amino acids: CASSSPQGSYEKLFF. DNA for the CDR3: TGTGCCAGCAGTTCCCCACAGGGCTCCTATGAAAAACTGTTTTTT. The chain employs TRBV28 and TRBJ1-4; D possibly corresponds to TRBD1 (6 bases). CDR1 and CDR2 (germline): MDHEN, SYDVKM. The CDR3 loop spans 15 amino acids. V dropped 4 bases and J dropped 6 bases, with 15 bases sitting between them.